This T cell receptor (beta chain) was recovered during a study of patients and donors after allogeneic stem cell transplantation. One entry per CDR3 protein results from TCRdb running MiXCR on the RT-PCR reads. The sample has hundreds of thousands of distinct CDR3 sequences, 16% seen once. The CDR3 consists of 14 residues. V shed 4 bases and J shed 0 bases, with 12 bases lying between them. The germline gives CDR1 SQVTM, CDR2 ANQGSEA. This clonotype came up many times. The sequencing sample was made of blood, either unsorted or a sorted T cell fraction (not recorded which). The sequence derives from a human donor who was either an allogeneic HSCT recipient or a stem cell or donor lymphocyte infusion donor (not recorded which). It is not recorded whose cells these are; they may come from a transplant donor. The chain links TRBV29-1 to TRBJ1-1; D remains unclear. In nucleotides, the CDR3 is TGCAGCGTTGGTAGAACAGTCATGAACACTGAAGCTTTCTTT. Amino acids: CSVGRTVMNTEAFF.